This T cell receptor (beta chain) was recovered during a study of T cell responses to AZD1222 COVID-19 vaccine. Study-level results: White British donors predominated, females outnumbered males, and clonal diversity was possibly underestimated. Spike was spanned by vaccine-associated CD4 TCRs, with dominance at 160-218 and 743-854.

With respect to this clone: Its antigen is currently unknown.

Germline CDR1 and CDR2: GTSNPN and SVGIG (reference sequence). The length of the CDR3 is 13 residues. Trimming cost V 5 bases and J 2 bases; bases outside gene matches: 3. The protocol was immunoSEQ multiplex PCR, while the TCRdb copy is restricted to in-frame clones and leaves out a portion. The sample shows 100,000 or so clones, more than 75% of them seen only once. The genes are TRBV30 and TRBJ1-5; 7 bases agree with TRBD1. The TCR originated in an adult in good health. This material consisted of peripheral blood, taken on day 0 of AZD1222 vaccination. The CDR3 DNA follows: TGTGCCTGGGACAGGGACGGCAATCAGCCCCAGCATTTT. As protein: CAWDRDGNQPQHF.